This T cell receptor beta chain was observed in a study of cytomegalovirus exposure and HLA in healthy donors. PCR was performed using 60 Vbeta and 13 Jbeta primers. Method: immunoSEQ multiplex PCR; TCRdb's copy keeps in-frame clones and lacks some. Here the sample spans about 55,000 clones, 75% to 80% being singletons. Germline V gene data show CDR1 as SGHRS and CDR2 as YFSETQ. V lost 0 bases to trimming and J lost 4 bases, with 8 bases between them. The CDR3 is made up of 13 amino acids. This clone was seen only once. Its antigen is as yet unknown. The study, taken as a whole, reports: A later analysis reportedly found that, within productive TCRs, an Asian-associated ancestry cluster had fewer N-insertions than the mean observed across the roughly 610 donors. A classifier reportedly called cytomegalovirus status with high sensitivity and specificity. Cytomegalovirus association was listed for about 180 TCR beta chains.

The sequence came from a female donor in good health and CMV-seronegative. Source material: PBMCs. The genes are TRBV5-1 and TRBJ2-7; D uncertain. CDR3 coding DNA: TGCGCCAGCAGCTTGGCCACCGGGTACGAGCAGTACTTC. Residues: CASSLATGYEQYF.